This T cell receptor beta chain appears in the sequencing data of a study of blood T cells in healthy people across ages. The ends were cut back, 5 bases at V and 7 bases at J, with 17 bases in the middle. Germline V gene lookup returns CDR1 SEHNR and CDR2 FQNEAQ (reference sequence). This CDR3 is built from 14 residues. The authors ran a second PCR of 7 to 11 cycles using a sample-barcoded 5' primer and a J-beta primer mix. TCRdb independently ran MiXCR on the 5' RACE reads; one entry per CDR3 protein. The repertoire holds more than 1,400,000 distinct CDR3 sequences, with approximately 38% as singletons. Only a few counts were recorded for this clonotype.

The chain links TRBV7-9 to TRBJ1-2; a possible D gene is TRBD1 (5 bases). The sequencing input was blood. The TCR comes from a woman younger than 35 in good health. DNA for the CDR3: TGTGCCAGCAGCACGGACACCGGTGTCGTTGGCTACACCTTC. It yields the protein CASSTDTGVVGYTF. The variable domain in full, completed from reference TRBV7-9 and TRBJ1-2, reads DTGVSQNPRHKITKRGQNVTFRCDPISEHNRLYWYRQTLGQGPEFLTYFQNEAQLEKSRLLSDRFSAERPKGSFSTLEIQRTEQGDSAMYLCASSTDTGVVGYTFGSGTRLTVV.